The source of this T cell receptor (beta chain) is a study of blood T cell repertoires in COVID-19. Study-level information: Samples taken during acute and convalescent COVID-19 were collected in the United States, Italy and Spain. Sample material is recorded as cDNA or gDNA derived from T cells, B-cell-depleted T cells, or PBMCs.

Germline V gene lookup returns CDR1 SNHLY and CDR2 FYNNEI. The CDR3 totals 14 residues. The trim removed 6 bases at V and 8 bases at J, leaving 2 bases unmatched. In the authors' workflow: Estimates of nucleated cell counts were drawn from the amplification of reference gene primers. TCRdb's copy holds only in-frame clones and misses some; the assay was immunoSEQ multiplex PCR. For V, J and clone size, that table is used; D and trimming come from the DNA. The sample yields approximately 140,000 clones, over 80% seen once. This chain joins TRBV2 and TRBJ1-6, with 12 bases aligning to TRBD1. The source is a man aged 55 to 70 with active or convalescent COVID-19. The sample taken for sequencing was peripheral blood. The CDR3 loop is CASRGDRGHSPLHF. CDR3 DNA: TGTGCCAGCAGGGGGGACAGGGGGCATTCACCCCTCCACTTT.